The 20 T cell receptor beta chains presented below share a single source sample, sequenced in a study of neurological immune-mediated disorders. TCRdb reprocessed the 5' RACE reads with MiXCR, giving one entry per CDR3 protein. Here the sample spans about 74,000 distinct CDR3 sequences, roughly 5.6% being singletons. Source material: PBMCs. Receptors originate from a man between 18 and 29 years old with multiple sclerosis.

As concerns this clonotype: One junction end disagrees with the germline gene, perhaps due to a read error. This rearrangement joins TRBV5-1 to TRBJ2-1; TRBD2 matches at 11 bases. CDR3 length: 15 residues. Germline V gene sequence: CDR1 SGHRS, CDR2 YFSETQ. Here the CDR3 DNA reads TGCGCCAGCAACCCGGGACTAGCGGACGACAATGAGGAGTTCTTC. Amino acid sequence: CASNPGLADDNEEFF.

This clonotype was seen repeatedly, ten times or more. This rearrangement joins TRBV20-1 to TRBJ1-2, with D possibly TRBD1 on 6 matching bases. The CDR3 extends over 12 amino acids. Germline V gene sequence: CDR1 DFQATT, CDR2 SNEGSKA (reference sequence). V was trimmed by 4 bases and J by 4 bases, leaving 10 bases between them. The CDR3 spells CSATGARYGYTF. CDR3 nucleotide sequence: TGCAGTGCTACAGGGGCGCGCTATGGCTACACCTTC.

A note on this clonotype: This may arise from a read error, as a much more abundant clone is one base away. The chain links TRBV21-1 to TRBJ2-4. TRBV21-1 represents a pseudogene. This CDR3 spans 13 amino acids. The CDR3: CASNGIAKKIQYF. Here the CDR3 DNA reads TGTGCCAGCAATGGTATAGCCAAAAAAATTCAGTACTTC.

The sample holds many counts of this clonotype. J is TRBJ1-5 and V is TRBV21-1; TRBD1 is taken as the D call from the table, unchecked against the DNA. TRBV21-1 is marked as a pseudogene. CDR3 length: 16 amino acids. As DNA, the CDR3 is TGTGCCAGCAGCGTGTGCAGGGGAGGTAGCAATCAGCCCCAGCATTTT. Protein sequence: CASSVCRGGSNQPQHF.

This clonotype was seen many times. The chain is built from TRBV25-1 and TRBJ1-5; TRBD1 might be the D (6 bases). Germline V gene sequence: CDR1 MGHDK, CDR2 SYGVNS. The CDR3 spans 14 residues. Trimming removed 5 bases at V and 1 base at J, with 9 bases between. The CDR3 spells CASSPQGSNQPQHF. Written as DNA, the CDR3 is TGTGCCAGCAGTCCACAGGGAAGCAATCAGCCCCAGCATTTT. Looking up the rest from reference TRBV25-1 and TRBJ1-5 gives the full variable domain: EADIYQTPRYLVIGTGKKITLECSQTMGHDKMYWYQQDPGMELHLIHYSYGVNSTEKGDLSSESTVSRIRTEHFPLTLESARPSHTSQYLCASSPQGSNQPQHFGDGTRLSIL.

This clonotype was seen many times. The genes are TRBV9 and TRBJ2-3; the match to TRBD2 covers 10 bases. Losses at the gene ends were 2 bases for V and 4 bases for J; bases not matched to a gene: 10. This CDR3 is built from 17 residues. The germline gives CDR1 SGDLS, CDR2 YYNGEE. The CDR3 DNA reads TGTGCCAGCAGCGTCCAATCTAGCGGGAGATTGCCAGATACGCAGTATTTT. Its translation: CASSVQSSGRLPDTQYF.

This clonotype was observed at least ten times. J is TRBJ2-3 and V is TRBV5-1; perhaps TRBD2 as D (7 bases). Germline assignment: CDR1 SGHRS and CDR2 YFSETQ. V gave up 4 bases and J gave up 4 bases, with 16 bases separating them. There are 15 residues in the CDR3. This chain's CDR3 is CASSILGGAADTQYF. Written as DNA, the CDR3 is TGCGCCAGCAGCATCTTAGGGGGGGCCGCAGATACGCAGTATTTT.

This clonotype was counted many times. The J gene is TRBJ2-5, the V gene TRBV7-2; the D is unclear. The CDR3 runs 11 residues. The germline V gene encodes CDR1 SGHTA and CDR2 FQGNSA. V lost 1 base and J 9 bases, leaving 6 bases between the germline ends. CDR3 sequence (DNA): TGTGCCAGCAGCTTAGAGAGTTCCCAGTACTTC. Protein product: CASSLESSQYF.

This clonotype was seen more than once but under ten times. As DNA, the CDR3 is TGTGCCAGCACCCAGGGGCCGAGCTCCTACGAGCAGTACTTC. It translates to CASTQGPSSYEQYF. The rearrangement links TRBV3-1 to TRBJ2-7; possible D gene TRBD1, 6 bases. CDR1 LGHDT and CDR2 YNNKEL come from the germline V gene (reference sequence). Deletions cut 7 bases from V and 0 bases from J, with 13 bases between. The CDR3 runs 14 residues.

This clonotype was counted ten times or more. The chain recombines TRBV5-1 with TRBJ1-1; D is unclear. Germline V lookup: CDR1 SGHRS, CDR2 YFSETQ. V dropped 0 bases and J dropped 7 bases, with 13 bases sitting between them. CDR3 length equals 14 residues. The CDR3: CASSLDLGPLEAFF. Here the CDR3 DNA reads TGCGCCAGCAGCTTGGATTTAGGGCCACTTGAAGCTTTCTTT.

This clonotype was detected ten times or more. The chain is built from TRBV5-1 and TRBJ1-1, with 7 bases lining up with TRBD1. Losses at the gene ends were 4 bases for V and 2 bases for J; bases not matched to a gene: 8. CDR1 is SGHRS and CDR2 is YFSETQ in the germline V gene. The CDR3 covers 15 residues. The CDR3 sequence: CASSQLGQINTEAFF. The CDR3 DNA reads as TGCGCCAGCAGCCAGCTGGGACAGATTAACACTGAAGCTTTCTTT.

This clonotype was seen repeatedly, ten times or more. A read error may produce the germline difference seen at one junction end. J is TRBJ2-5 and V is TRBV7-7; TRBD2 matches 9 bases. The germline V gene encodes CDR1 SSHAT and CDR2 FNYEAQ (reference sequence). This CDR3 has 15 residues. This CDR3 reads CASSRGRAGKETQYF. The CDR3 nucleotides are TGTGCTAGCAGCCGCGGGAGGGCGGGAAAAGAGACCCAGTACTTC. Using reference TRBV7-7 and TRBJ2-5 for the parts outside the CDR3, the full variable domain is GAGVSQSPRYKVTKRGQDVTLRCDPISSHATLYWYQQALGQGPEFLTYFNYEAQPDKSGLPSDRFSAERPEGSISTLTIQRTEQRDSAMYRCASSRGRAGKETQYFGPGTRLLVL.

This clonotype was recorded at least ten times. This chain connects TRBV29-1 to TRBJ2-3, with a tentative D call TRBD2 (5 bases). Germline V gene lookup returns CDR1 SQVTM and CDR2 ANQGSEA. The V end was cut by 6 bases, the J end by 1 base, with 14 bases between. There are 14 residues in the CDR3. Here the CDR3 DNA reads TGCAGCGTCGGATCCACGCGGGGCACAGATACGCAGTATTTT. It is translated as CSVGSTRGTDTQYF.

This clonotype was seen ten or more times. The gene calls are TRBV25-1 and TRBJ1-6; D is possibly TRBD1 (5 bases). The CDR3 contains 15 residues. The germline CDR1 and CDR2 sequences are MGHDK and SYGVNS. V dropped 6 bases and J dropped 0 bases, with 9 bases sitting between them. CDR3 loop: CASRPGGSYNSPLHF. The DNA for the CDR3 is TGTGCCAGCAGACCCGGGGGCTCCTATAATTCACCCCTCCACTTT.

This clonotype was counted at least ten times. The chain recombines TRBV7-2 with TRBJ2-7, with D maybe TRBD2 (6 bases). This CDR3 spans 15 amino acids. Trimming removed 6 bases from V and 7 bases from J, with 22 bases in between. Per the germline V gene, CDR1 is SGHTA and CDR2 is FQGNSA. The CDR3 protein is CASSQSGTDAYEQYF. The DNA for the CDR3 is TGTGCCAGCAGTCAATCCGGGACTGATGCGTATGAGCAGTACTTC.

This clonotype showed up many times. The chain is built from TRBV6-6 and TRBJ1-2, with a possible D match to TRBD1 (5 bases). The CDR3 extends over 14 amino acids. V dropped 6 bases and J dropped 8 bases, with 19 bases sitting between them. CDR1 is MNHNY, CDR2 SVGAGI, per germline (reference sequence). DNA for the CDR3: TGTGCCAGCAGCCCTCCGGGACGCGGTATAGGCTACACCTTC. Its protein is CASSPPGRGIGYTF.

The chain recombines TRBV20-1 with TRBJ2-7; 12 nucleotides align to TRBD2. J gave up 7 bases and V 1 base, and 2 bases lay outside the gene matches. CDR1 is DFQATT and CDR2 is SNEGSKA in the germline V gene (reference sequence). The CDR3 extends over 13 amino acids. In nucleotides, the CDR3 is TGCAGTGCTAGAGCTAGCGGGAGGGAGGAGCAGTACTTC. Amino acid sequence: CSARASGREEQYF.

This clonotype occurred many times. The chain is built from TRBV20-1 and TRBJ2-7; unclear D gene. The CDR3 has 13 amino acids. Germline V lookup: CDR1 DFQATT, CDR2 SNEGSKA (reference sequence). V was cut by 3 bases and J by 5 bases, with 14 bases left in between. In DNA, the CDR3 is TGCAGTGCTAGGTCTCCCCGGGTTAACGAGCAGTACTTC. It yields the protein CSARSPRVNEQYF.

This clonotype was counted at least ten times. V gene TRBV7-8 combines with J gene TRBJ1-2; 9 bases line up with TRBD1. This CDR3 has 15 residues. Germline loops: CDR1 SGHVS, CDR2 FQNEAQ. V dropped 1 base and J dropped 2; count of bases not matched to a gene: 2. The CDR3 reads CASSLGTGGNYGYTF. Here the CDR3 DNA reads TGTGCCAGCAGCTTAGGAACAGGGGGCAACTATGGCTACACCTTC.

This clonotype was recorded many times. This chain uses TRBV5-1 with TRBJ1-2; D is possibly TRBD1 (6 bases). V lost 1 base, J lost 8 bases, and 12 bases lay in between. Germline CDR1 SGHRS, CDR2 YFSETQ. This CDR3 comprises 13 residues. CDR3 DNA: TGCGCCAGCAGCTTGACTCAGGGGAGCGGCTACACCTTC. It encodes CASSLTQGSGYTF.